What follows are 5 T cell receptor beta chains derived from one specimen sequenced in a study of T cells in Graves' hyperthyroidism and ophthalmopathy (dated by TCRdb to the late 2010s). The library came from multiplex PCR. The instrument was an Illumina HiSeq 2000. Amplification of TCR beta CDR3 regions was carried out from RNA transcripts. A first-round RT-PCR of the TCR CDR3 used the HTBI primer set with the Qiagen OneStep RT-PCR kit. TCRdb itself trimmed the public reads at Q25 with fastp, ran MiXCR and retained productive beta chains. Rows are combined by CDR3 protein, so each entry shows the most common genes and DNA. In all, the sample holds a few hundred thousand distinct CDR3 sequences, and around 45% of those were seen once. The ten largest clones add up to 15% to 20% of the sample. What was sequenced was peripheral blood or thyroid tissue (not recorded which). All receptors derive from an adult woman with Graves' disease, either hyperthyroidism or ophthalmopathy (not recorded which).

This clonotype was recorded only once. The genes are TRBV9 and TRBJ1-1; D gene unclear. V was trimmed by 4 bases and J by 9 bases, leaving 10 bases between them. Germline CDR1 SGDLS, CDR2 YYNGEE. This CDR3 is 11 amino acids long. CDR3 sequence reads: CASSLTLQAFF. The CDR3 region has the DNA TGTGCCAGCAGCTTAACCCTCCAAGCTTTCTTT. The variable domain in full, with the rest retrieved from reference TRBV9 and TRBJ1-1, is DSGVTQTPKHLITATGQRVTLRCSPRSGDLSVYWYQQSLDQGLQFLIQYYNGEERAKGNILERFSAQQFPDLHSELNLSSLELGDSALYFCASSLTLQAFFGQGTRLTVV.

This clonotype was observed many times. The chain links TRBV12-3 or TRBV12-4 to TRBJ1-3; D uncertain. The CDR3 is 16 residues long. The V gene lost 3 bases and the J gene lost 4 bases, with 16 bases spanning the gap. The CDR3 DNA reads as TGTGCCAGCAGTTTTAGTTTGCGGGGTGCGGGAAACACCATATATTTT. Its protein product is CASSFSLRGAGNTIYF.

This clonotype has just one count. In DNA, the CDR3 is TGCGCCAGCAGCCCCAGCACGGGACACGTCGGTATCGGGGAGCTGTTTTTT. Its translation is CASSPSTGHVGIGELFF. V and J are TRBV5-1 and TRBJ2-2, with D possibly TRBD1 on 6 matching bases. The germline CDR1 and CDR2 sequences are SGHRS and YFSETQ. CDR3 length: 17 amino acids. V dropped 4 bases and J dropped 7 bases, with 23 bases sitting between them.

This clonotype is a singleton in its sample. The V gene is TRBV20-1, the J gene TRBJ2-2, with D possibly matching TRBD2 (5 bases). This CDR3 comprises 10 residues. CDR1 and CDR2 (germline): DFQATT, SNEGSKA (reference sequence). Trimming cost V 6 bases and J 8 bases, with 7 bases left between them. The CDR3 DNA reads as TGCAGTGCCGGGGTGGGGGAGCTGTTTTTT. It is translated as CSAGVGELFF.

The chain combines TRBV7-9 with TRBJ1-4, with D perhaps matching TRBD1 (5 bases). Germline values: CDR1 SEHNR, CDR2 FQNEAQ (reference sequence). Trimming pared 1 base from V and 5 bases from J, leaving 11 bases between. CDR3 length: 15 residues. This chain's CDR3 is CASSLGTPPNEKLFF. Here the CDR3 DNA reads TGTGCCAGCAGCTTAGGGACACCGCCAAATGAAAAACTGTTTTTT.